This T cell receptor beta chain was sequenced for a study of blood T cell repertoires in COVID-19 (dated by TCRdb to 2020 to 2021). Notes on the research overall: Collaborator samples came from the United States, Italy and Spain and covered acute and convalescent phases of COVID-19. Subjects who had been exposed to COVID-19, were actively infected with it, or had recovered from it provided the deeply sampled blood TCRbeta repertoires that made up the dataset. The sample metadata nearly always contained a de-identified subject ID, COVID-19 status, age in years and sex. Where available, HLA class I and class II types were obtained from metadata supplied by the sample provider rather than from assay-based typing. The repertoires were released in a freely available public database intended as a resource for research on the immune response to SARS-CoV-2. Samples were obtained from the ongoing ImmuneRACE study (first 160 participants) and from roughly 1,300 subjects provided by 6 global collaborators. The material from the prospective study consisted of cDNA or gDNA derived from T cells, B-cell-depleted T cells, or PBMCs.

The paper's findings and limits, for the study overall: The amount of clinical and demographic metadata varied by source and participant and was provided uncurated.

Concerning this clone: This clone's antigen is unknown. Qualities for individual bases were not recorded, and no much larger clone is one base off.

TCRbeta CDR3 regions were amplified from genomic DNA using the immunoSEQ Assay, a bias-controlled multiplex PCR. Concerning the study's data processing: The number of nucleated cells in each sample was estimated from the amplification of reference gene primers within the assay. To quantify the absolute abundance of each unique TCRbeta CDR3 rearrangement, sequence reads were collapsed and filtered. Productive Simpson clonality was computed per sample as the square root of Simpson's diversity index over productive rearrangements. In its TCRdb copy, this immuneACCESS table keeps in-frame sequences only and misses some clones. Where compared with another copy, unresolved V genes explain less than half of these, and the others have no known cause. V, J and clone size are those of that table, while D and trimming were read from the DNA. Within this sample are about 120,000 clones, with about nine tenths of them counted one time only. The top ten clones comprise roughly 7.9% of the sample.

Another Seattle source contributed samples from volunteer blood donors who had recovered from COVID-19. The collaborating institutions used their own protocols to collect whole blood in K2EDTA tubes. For TCRbeta analysis, collaborators shipped samples as frozen whole blood, isolated PBMCs, or DNA extracted from either of those sample types. The sequence came from a man between 70 and 80 years old who had recovered from COVID-19. The sequenced sample consisted of peripheral blood.

In nucleotides, the sequence is TGCAGCGTCTCAGCGGCTTATGATCAGCCCCAGCATTTT. It encodes CSVSAAYDQPQHF. Recombination connected TRBV29-1 to TRBJ1-5; no confident D gene assignment can be made. The germline V gene yields SQVTM for CDR1 and ANQGSEA for CDR2. The junction shows trimming of 6 bases on V and 5 bases on J, plus 14 bases between the germline ends. The CDR3 holds 13 amino acids from the cysteine to the phenylalanine. Left in the record is the CDR3 DNA by itself, 39 bases read in frame from the first base.